Following are 2 T cell receptor beta chains from one sample sequenced in a study of cytomegalovirus exposure and HLA in healthy donors (dated by TCRdb to about 2017). The library was obtained by the immunoSEQ multiplex PCR assay. A mixture of 60 forward primers for TCR Vbeta segments and 13 reverse primers for TCR Jbeta segments was used in the multiplex PCR. Not all clones reach the TCRdb copy of this immuneACCESS table, which keeps in-frame sequences only. Checked studies attribute under half of the gap to unresolved V genes and leave the rest unexplained. The sample table holds 65,000 to 70,000 clones, of which approximately 77% were seen once. More than 7% of the sample belongs to the ten largest clones. Material: PBMCs. The source is a woman younger than 45 in good health and CMV-seropositive.

The chain has TRBV10-3 and TRBJ2-1; 11 positions agree with TRBD1. The CDR3 totals 15 residues. CDR1 is ENHRY and CDR2 is SYGVKD in the germline V gene. Trimming took 6 bases from V and 7 from J; bases not matched to a gene: 8. This CDR3 reads CAISEDRGRRNEQFF. CDR3 nucleotides: TGTGCCATCAGCGAGGACAGGGGGCGAAGGAATGAGCAGTTCTTC.

V usage is TRBV7-2 and J usage is TRBJ2-5; 10 bases match TRBD2. The CDR3 is made up of 16 amino acids. Looked up from germline, CDR1 is SGHTA and CDR2 is FQGNSA. V gave up 5 bases and J gave up 9 bases; unmatched junction bases: 15. The CDR3 region is CASSPNPLAGAGPQYF. CDR3 in DNA: TGTGCCAGCAGCCCTAATCCCCTAGCGGGAGCGGGGCCCCAGTACTTC.